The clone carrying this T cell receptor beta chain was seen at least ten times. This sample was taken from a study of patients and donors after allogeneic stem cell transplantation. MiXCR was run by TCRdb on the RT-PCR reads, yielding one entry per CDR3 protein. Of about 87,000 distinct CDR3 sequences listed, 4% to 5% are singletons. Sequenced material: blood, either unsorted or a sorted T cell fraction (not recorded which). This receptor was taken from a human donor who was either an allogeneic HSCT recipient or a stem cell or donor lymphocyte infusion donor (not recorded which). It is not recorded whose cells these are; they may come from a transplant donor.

For the CDR3, the DNA is TGCGCCAGCAGCCGAGGGGACAGGGGGAGCACTGAAGCTTTCTTT. Protein: CASSRGDRGSTEAFF. The chain carries TRBV5-1 and TRBJ1-1, with 11 bases that match TRBD1. V gave up 4 bases and J gave up 4 bases; unmatched junction bases: 6. Germline V gives CDR1 SGHRS, CDR2 YFSETQ. CDR3 length equals 15 residues.